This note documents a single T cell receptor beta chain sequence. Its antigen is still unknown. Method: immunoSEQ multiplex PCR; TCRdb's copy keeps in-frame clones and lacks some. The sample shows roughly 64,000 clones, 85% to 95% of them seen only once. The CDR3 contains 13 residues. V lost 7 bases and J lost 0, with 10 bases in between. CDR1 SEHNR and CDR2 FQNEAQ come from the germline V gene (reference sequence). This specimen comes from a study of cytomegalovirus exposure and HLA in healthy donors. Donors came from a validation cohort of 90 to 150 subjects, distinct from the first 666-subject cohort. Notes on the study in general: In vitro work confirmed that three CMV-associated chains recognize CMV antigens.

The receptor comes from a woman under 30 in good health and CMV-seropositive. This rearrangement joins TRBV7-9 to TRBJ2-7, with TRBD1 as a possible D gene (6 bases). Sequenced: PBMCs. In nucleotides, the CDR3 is TGTGCCAGCACCCGAGGGGGCTCCTACGAGCAGTACTTC. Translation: CASTRGGSYEQYF.